This T cell receptor (beta chain) derives from a study of CD8 T cells in ankylosing spondylitis. This clonotype showed up many times. As yet, its antigen is unknown. The CDR3 extends over 14 amino acids. V was cut by 7 bases and J by 7 bases, with 17 bases left in between. Libraries for TCR beta were made by quantitative 5'-RACE with molecular barcodes. TCRdb independently ran MiXCR on the 5' RACE reads; one entry per CDR3 protein. Here the sample spans 200,000 or so distinct CDR3 sequences, 10% to 15% being singletons. Study-level points and caveats: Ankylosing spondylitis blood appeared to carry a characteristic TCR beta motif of 7 or 8 highly homologous variants. Disease-linked clones had a CD8+ phenotype and relatively low frequency in peripheral blood.

Specimen: blood, either unsorted or a sorted T cell fraction (not recorded which). V gene TRBV12-3 or TRBV12-4 combines with J gene TRBJ1-5; the D is unclear. This TCR derives from a female donor with ankylosing spondylitis or in good health (not recorded which). CDR3 loop: CASKNFGKTQPQHF. Written as DNA, the CDR3 is TGTGCCAGCAAAAACTTCGGGAAGACACAGCCCCAGCATTTT.